The 21 T cell receptor beta chains given below trace back to one sample, sequenced in a study of blood T cells in healthy people across ages. Using a J-beta primer mix together with a sample-barcoded 5' primer, a second PCR was run for roughly 7 to 12 cycles. MiXCR was run by TCRdb on the 5' RACE reads, yielding one entry per CDR3 protein. The table lists around 850,000 distinct CDR3 sequences, roughly 34% of them singletons, with roughly 13% in the top ten. The sample comprised blood. All receptors derive from a man aged 18-30 years in good health.

The count of this clonotype is one. Just one base apart from a much larger clone, this may be a read error. The chain employs TRBV9 and TRBJ2-3; 8 positions match TRBD1. CDR1 and CDR2 from the germline V gene are SGDLS and YYNGEE. Trimming removed 2 bases from V and 4 bases from J; junction bases left unmatched: 12. This CDR3 has 17 residues. The CDR3 sequence is CASSVRGTGRVADTQYF. The CDR3 coding sequence is TGTGCCAGCAGCGTTAGGGGGACAGGCAGGGTCGCAGATACGCAGTATTTT. Using reference TRBV9 and TRBJ2-3 for the parts outside the CDR3, the full variable domain is DSGVTQTPKHLITATGQRVTLRCSPRSGDLSVYWYQQSLDQGLQFLIQYYNGEERAKGNILERFSAQQFPDLHSELNLSSLELGDSALYFCASSVRGTGRVADTQYFGPGTRLTVL.

This chain joins TRBV2 and TRBJ1-4; no clear D gene. The CDR3 spans 15 residues. Germline CDR1 SNHLY, CDR2 FYNNEI. Trimming removed 0 bases from V and 7 bases from J, with 12 bases in between. The CDR3 spells CASSEAFQLGEKLFF. Written as DNA, the CDR3 is TGTGCCAGCAGTGAAGCCTTCCAGCTTGGTGAAAAACTGTTTTTT.

The table lists this clonotype with many counts. The chain recombines TRBV4-2 with TRBJ1-2; D remains ambiguous. This CDR3 is built from 15 residues. Germline values: CDR1 LGHNA, CDR2 YNFKEQ. The V gene lost 6 bases and the J gene lost 5 bases, with 19 bases spanning the gap. This CDR3 reads CASSLGEGREYGYTF. The CDR3 DNA reads TGTGCCAGCAGTCTTGGGGAGGGAAGGGAGTATGGCTACACCTTC.

This rearrangement joins TRBV12-3 or TRBV12-4 to TRBJ1-4; D unclear. The CDR3 runs 14 residues. Trimming took off 3 bases at V and 5 bases at J, with 10 bases between the two ends. The CDR3 region is CASSFNRPNEKLFF. CDR3 DNA sequence: TGTGCCAGCAGTTTTAATCGGCCAAATGAAAAACTGTTTTTT.

This clonotype occurred a few times. This sequence joins TRBV5-1 and TRBJ1-5, with D hard to call. The CDR3 runs 14 residues. Germline V gene data show CDR1 as SGHRS and CDR2 as YFSETQ. Between the trimmed V and J ends, which lost 2 bases and 6 bases, there was a span of 12 bases. Here the CDR3 reads CASSLGGLSQPQHF. CDR3 bases: TGCGCCAGCAGCTTAGGCGGATTGAGTCAGCCCCAGCATTTT.

This chain connects TRBV7-9 to TRBJ2-5, with D maybe TRBD1 (6 bases). The CDR3 spans 14 residues. V lost 6 bases and J lost 0, with 11 bases in between. The germline V gene encodes CDR1 SEHNR and CDR2 FQNEAQ (reference sequence). CDR3 coding DNA: TGTGCCAGCAGTCATCAGGGGTACCAAGAGACCCAGTACTTC. This gives the protein CASSHQGYQETQYF.

This rearrangement joins TRBV20-1 to TRBJ2-7; D unclear. V was pared by 3 bases and J by 2 bases, with 14 bases between. This CDR3 has 14 residues. In germline, CDR1 is DFQATT, CDR2 SNEGSKA (reference sequence). DNA of the CDR3: TGCAGTGCTAGCGTGGGTAGGGCGACCTACGAGCAGTACTTC. Translating gives CSASVGRATYEQYF.

The rearrangement uses TRBV20-1 and TRBJ1-5; D gene unclear. Between the trimmed V and J ends, which lost 3 bases and 0 bases, there was a span of 21 bases. The CDR3 loop spans 18 amino acids. The germline CDR1 and CDR2 sequences are DFQATT and SNEGSKA (reference sequence). The CDR3 coding sequence is TGCAGTGCTAGGGTCCCTTTCCGGGCCAAGGATAGCAATCAGCCCCAGCATTTT. Translating it yields CSARVPFRAKDSNQPQHF.

The rearrangement uses TRBV7-9 and TRBJ1-3; D call uncertain. Germline CDR1 reads SEHNR; CDR2 reads FQNEAQ (reference sequence). The CDR3 sequence is 14 residues long. V gave up 6 bases and J gave up 0 bases, with 9 bases separating them. CDR3 amino acids: CASRPQSSGNTIYF. The CDR3 DNA is TGTGCCAGCAGACCACAGAGCTCTGGAAACACCATATATTTT.

This clonotype was recorded many times. One end of the junction does not line up with germline, which may come from a read error. The chain joins TRBV5-1 to TRBJ2-5; the D gene is possibly TRBD2 (7 bases). This CDR3 has 14 residues. Germline assignment: CDR1 SGHRS and CDR2 YFSETQ. The CDR3 DNA reads as TGTGCCAGCAGTTTAGGGGGGGCCCAAGAGACCCAGTACTTC. Its protein product is CASSLGGAQETQYF.

The CDR3 bases are TGTGCCAGCAGTTTGGGAAGGGGAGAATATTTT. Translating gives CASSLGRGEYF. The chain links TRBV28 to TRBJ1-3; D is perhaps TRBD1 (5 bases). The V end lost 3 bases, the J end lost 15 bases, and 12 bases lay between the germline ends. Germline V gene lookup returns CDR1 MDHEN and CDR2 SYDVKM. The CDR3 contains 11 residues.

This clonotype was picked up a small number of times. V is TRBV20-1 and J is TRBJ1-4; 7 bases align to TRBD1. The trim removed 5 bases at V and 5 bases at J, leaving 5 bases unmatched. Germline lookup yields CDR1 DFQATT and CDR2 SNEGSKA (reference sequence). The CDR3 length is 13 residues. CDR3 sequence reads: CSAGDSLNEKLFF. CDR3 coding DNA: TGCAGTGCTGGGGACAGTCTCAATGAAAAACTGTTTTTT.

This clonotype was observed at least ten times. The chain recombines TRBV6-1 with TRBJ2-5; D remains ambiguous. The germline V gene has CDR1 MNHNS and CDR2 SASEGT. Between the trimmed V and J ends, which lost 6 bases and 5 bases, there was a span of 4 bases. The CDR3 sequence is 10 residues long. The CDR3 nucleotides are TGTGCCAGCAGACTTGAGACCCAGTACTTC. It encodes CASRLETQYF.

This clonotype occurred a few times. The chain joins TRBV4-1 to TRBJ1-1; D may be TRBD1 (5 bases). Trimming left V 3 bases short and J 3 bases short, with 14 bases between. The germline gives CDR1 MGHRA, CDR2 YSYEKL. The CDR3 spans 15 residues. The CDR3 loop is CASSQPRVGYTEAFF. CDR3 nucleotides: TGCGCCAGCAGCCAGCCCAGGGTCGGGTACACTGAAGCTTTCTTT.

This chain connects TRBV4-3 to TRBJ2-3, with D tentatively TRBD1 or TRBD2 (5 bases each). The germline V gene encodes CDR1 LGHNA and CDR2 YSLEER. V lost 3 bases, J lost 1 base, and 29 bases lay in between. The CDR3 covers 21 residues. CDR3 protein: CASSQFLGDRQNFRGTDTQYF. The CDR3 nucleotides read TGCGCCAGCAGCCAGTTTCTAGGGGACCGACAGAACTTCAGAGGCACAGATACGCAGTATTTT.

The chain uses TRBV20-1 and TRBJ2-1; either TRBD1 or TRBD2 may supply D (5 bases each). The V gene lost 7 bases and the J gene lost 10 bases, with 23 bases spanning the gap. Germline values: CDR1 DFQATT, CDR2 SNEGSKA (reference sequence). The CDR3 contains 14 residues. The DNA for the CDR3 is TGCAGTGTAGTTGGGGACGGTCCCTTACGAGAGCAGTTCTTC. This translates into CSVVGDGPLREQFF.

With respect to this clonotype: With a much larger clone just one base away, this may be a read error. The genes are TRBV12-3 or TRBV12-4 and TRBJ2-5; no definite D call. CDR3 length equals 13 residues. V lost 7 bases to trimming and J lost 3 bases, with 12 bases between them. As DNA, the CDR3 is TGTGCCAGCAATAAAGGAATGAAAGAGACCCAGTACTTC. The encoded protein is CASNKGMKETQYF.

This chain links TRBV27 with TRBJ2-2, with unresolved D. CDR3 length: 15 amino acids. Trimming took off 3 bases at V and 1 base at J, with 9 bases between the two ends. CDR1 is MNHEY, CDR2 SMNVEV, per germline (reference sequence). The CDR3 DNA follows: TGTGCCAGCAGTTTCGAACACAAGAACACCGGGGAGCTGTTTTTT. It codes for CASSFEHKNTGELFF.

Of note for this clonotype: Given a much more abundant clone one base away, this may be a read error. The V and J genes are TRBV7-2 and TRBJ2-4; D is unresolved. The germline gives CDR1 SGHTA, CDR2 FQGNSA. The CDR3 consists of 13 residues. CDR3 sequence (DNA): TGTGCCAGCAGTGGATTAGCCAAAGACATTCAGTACTTC. Amino acids: CASSGLAKDIQYF. Drawing the rest from reference TRBV7-2 and TRBJ2-4, the complete variable domain is GAGVSQSPSNKVTEKGKDVELRCDPISGHTALYWYRQSLGQGLEFLIYFQGNSAPDKSGLPSDRFSAERTGGSVSTLTIQRTQQEDSAVYLCASSGLAKDIQYFGAGTRLSVL.

This clonotype was recorded many times. The chain joins TRBV7-2 to TRBJ2-5, with D possibly being TRBD1 or TRBD2 (5 bases each). V dropped 1 base and J dropped 5 bases, with 11 bases sitting between them. The CDR3 sequence is 14 residues long. CDR1 SGHTA and CDR2 FQGNSA come from the germline V gene. CDR3 region: CASSLVPREETQYF. DNA for the CDR3: TGTGCCAGCAGCTTAGTTCCCAGGGAGGAGACCCAGTACTTC.

This clonotype was counted only a few times. The gene calls are TRBV20-1 and TRBJ1-1, with 10 bases identical to TRBD1. In germline, CDR1 is DFQATT, CDR2 SNEGSKA (reference sequence). The J segment lost 10 bases and the V segment lost 0 bases, leaving 11 bases of the junction unmatched. The CDR3 length is 15 residues. The CDR3, as DNA: TGCAGTGCTAGAGATGGTTCGGACAGGGGGTCGGGAGCTTTCTTT. Residues: CSARDGSDRGSGAFF.